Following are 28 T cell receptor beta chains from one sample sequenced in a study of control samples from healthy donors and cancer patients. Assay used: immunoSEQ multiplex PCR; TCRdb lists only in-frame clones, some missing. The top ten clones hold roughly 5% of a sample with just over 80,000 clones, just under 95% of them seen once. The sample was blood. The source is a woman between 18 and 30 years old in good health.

CDR3 sequence (DNA): TGCAGCGTTGAATTGCGAACCTACAATGAGCAGTTCTTC. Protein: CSVELRTYNEQFF. V gene TRBV29-1 combines with J gene TRBJ2-1; no clear D gene. The CDR3 is made up of 13 amino acids. Germline V gene data show CDR1 as SQVTM and CDR2 as ANQGSEA. Deletions cut 2 bases from V and 2 bases from J, with 7 bases between.

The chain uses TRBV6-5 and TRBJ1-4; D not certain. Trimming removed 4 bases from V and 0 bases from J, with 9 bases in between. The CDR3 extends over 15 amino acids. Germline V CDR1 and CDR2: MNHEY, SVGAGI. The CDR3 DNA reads TGTGCCAGCAGTTCGTGGGCCGCAACTAATGAAAAACTGTTTTTT. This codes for CASSSWAATNEKLFF.

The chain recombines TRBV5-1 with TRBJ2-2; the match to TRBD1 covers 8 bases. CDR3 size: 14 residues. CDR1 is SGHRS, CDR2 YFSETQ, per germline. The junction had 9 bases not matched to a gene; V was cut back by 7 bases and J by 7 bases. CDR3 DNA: TGCGCCAGCTGGGCGGGACAGGTTTACGGGGAGCTGTTTTTT. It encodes CASWAGQVYGELFF.

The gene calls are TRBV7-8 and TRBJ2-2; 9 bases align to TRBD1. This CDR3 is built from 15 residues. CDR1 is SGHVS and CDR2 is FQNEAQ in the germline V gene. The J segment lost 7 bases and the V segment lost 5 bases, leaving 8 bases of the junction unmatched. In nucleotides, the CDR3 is TGTGCCAGCAGCCCCCGGACAGGGGTTGACGGGGAGCTGTTTTTT. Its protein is CASSPRTGVDGELFF.

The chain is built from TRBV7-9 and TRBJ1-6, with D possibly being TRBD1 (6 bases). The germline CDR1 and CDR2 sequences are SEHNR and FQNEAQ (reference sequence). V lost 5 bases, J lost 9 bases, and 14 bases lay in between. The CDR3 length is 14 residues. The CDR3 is CASSDPGAGSPLHF. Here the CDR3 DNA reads TGTGCCAGCAGCGACCCGGGGGCCGGTTCACCCCTCCACTTT.

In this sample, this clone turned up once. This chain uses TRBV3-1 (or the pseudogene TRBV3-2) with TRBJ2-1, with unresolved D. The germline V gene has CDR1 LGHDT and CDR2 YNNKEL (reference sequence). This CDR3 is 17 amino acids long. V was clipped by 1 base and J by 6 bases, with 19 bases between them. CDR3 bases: TGTGCCAGCAGCCAAGGGACGGGCCAATACATCGGCAATGAGCAGTTCTTC. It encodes CASSQGTGQYIGNEQFF.

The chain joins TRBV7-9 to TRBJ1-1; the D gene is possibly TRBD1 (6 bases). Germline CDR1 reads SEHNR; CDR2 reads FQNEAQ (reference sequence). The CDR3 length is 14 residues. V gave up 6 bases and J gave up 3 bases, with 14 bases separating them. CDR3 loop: CASRLQGFHTEAFF. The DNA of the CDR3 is TGTGCCAGCAGGCTACAGGGTTTCCACACTGAAGCTTTCTTT. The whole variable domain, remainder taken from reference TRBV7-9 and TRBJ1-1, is DTGVSQNPRHKITKRGQNVTFRCDPISEHNRLYWYRQTLGQGPEFLTYFQNEAQLEKSRLLSDRFSAERPKGSFSTLEIQRTEQGDSAMYLCASRLQGFHTEAFFGQGTRLTVV.

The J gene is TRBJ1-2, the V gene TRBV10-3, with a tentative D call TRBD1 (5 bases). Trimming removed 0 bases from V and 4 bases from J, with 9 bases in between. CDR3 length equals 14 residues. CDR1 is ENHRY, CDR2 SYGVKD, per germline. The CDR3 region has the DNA TGTGCCATCAGTGAGTCGCGACAGCTCTATGGCTACACCTTC. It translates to CAISESRQLYGYTF.

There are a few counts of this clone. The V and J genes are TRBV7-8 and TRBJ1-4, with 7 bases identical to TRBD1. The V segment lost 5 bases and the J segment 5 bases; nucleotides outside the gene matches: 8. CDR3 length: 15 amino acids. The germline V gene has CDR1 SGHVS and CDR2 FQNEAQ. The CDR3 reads CASSVRDSRNEKLFF. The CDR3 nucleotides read TGTGCCAGCAGCGTAAGGGACAGCAGAAATGAAAAACTGTTTTTT. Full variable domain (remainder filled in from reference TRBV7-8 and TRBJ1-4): GAGVSQSPRYKVAKRGQDVALRCDPISGHVSLFWYQQALGQGPEFLTYFQNEAQLDKSGLPSDRFFAERPEGSVSTLKIQRTQQEDSAVYLCASSVRDSRNEKLFFGSGTQLSVL.

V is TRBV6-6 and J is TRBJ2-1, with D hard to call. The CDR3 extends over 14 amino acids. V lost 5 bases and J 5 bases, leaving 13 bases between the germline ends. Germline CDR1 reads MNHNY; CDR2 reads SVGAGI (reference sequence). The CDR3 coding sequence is TGTGCCAGCAGTCCAAGGATGTGGGACAATGAGCAGTTCTTC. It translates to CASSPRMWDNEQFF.

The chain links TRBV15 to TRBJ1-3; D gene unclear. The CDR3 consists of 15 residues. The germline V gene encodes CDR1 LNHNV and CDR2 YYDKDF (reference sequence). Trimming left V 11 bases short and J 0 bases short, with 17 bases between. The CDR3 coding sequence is TGTGCCGCACGGGAGGGCGCTTCCTCTGGAAACACCATATATTTT. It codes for CAAREGASSGNTIYF.

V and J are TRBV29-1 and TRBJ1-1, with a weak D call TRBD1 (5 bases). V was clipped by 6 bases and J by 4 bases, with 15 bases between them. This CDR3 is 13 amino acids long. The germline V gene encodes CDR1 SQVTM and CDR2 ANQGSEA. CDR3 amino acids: CSVFQGAGTEAFF. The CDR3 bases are TGCAGCGTCTTCCAAGGGGCAGGCACTGAAGCTTTCTTT.

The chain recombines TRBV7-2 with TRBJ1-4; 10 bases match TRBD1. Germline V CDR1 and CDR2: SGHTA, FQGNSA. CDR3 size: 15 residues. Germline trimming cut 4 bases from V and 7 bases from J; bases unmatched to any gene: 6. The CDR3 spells CASSSDGTGVEKLFF. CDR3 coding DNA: TGTGCCAGCAGCTCAGACGGGACAGGGGTTGAAAAACTGTTTTTT.

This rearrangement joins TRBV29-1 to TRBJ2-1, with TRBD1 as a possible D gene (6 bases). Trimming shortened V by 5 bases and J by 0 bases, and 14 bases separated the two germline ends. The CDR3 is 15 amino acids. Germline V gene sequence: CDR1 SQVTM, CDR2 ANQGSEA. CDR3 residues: CSVSGTKSSYNEQFF. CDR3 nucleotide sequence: TGCAGCGTTAGTGGGACAAAGAGCTCCTACAATGAGCAGTTCTTC.

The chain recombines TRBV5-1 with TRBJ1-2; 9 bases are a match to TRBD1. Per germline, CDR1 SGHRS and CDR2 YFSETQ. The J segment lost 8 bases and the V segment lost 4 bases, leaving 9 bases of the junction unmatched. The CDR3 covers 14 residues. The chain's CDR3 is CASSVTGGAGGYTF. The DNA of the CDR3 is TGCGCCAGCAGCGTAACAGGGGGCGCGGGAGGCTACACCTTC.

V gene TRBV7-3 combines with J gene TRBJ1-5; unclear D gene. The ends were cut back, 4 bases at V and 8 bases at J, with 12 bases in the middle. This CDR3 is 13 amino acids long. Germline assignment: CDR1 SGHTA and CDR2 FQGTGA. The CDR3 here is CASSSPAAEPQHF. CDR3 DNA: TGTGCCAGCAGCTCCCCTGCCGCCGAGCCCCAGCATTTT.

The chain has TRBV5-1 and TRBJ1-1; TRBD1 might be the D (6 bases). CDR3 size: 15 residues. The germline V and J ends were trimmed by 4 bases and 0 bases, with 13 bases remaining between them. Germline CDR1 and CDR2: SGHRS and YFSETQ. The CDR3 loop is CASSVKQGMNTEAFF. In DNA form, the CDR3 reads TGCGCCAGCAGCGTGAAACAGGGAATGAACACTGAAGCTTTCTTT.

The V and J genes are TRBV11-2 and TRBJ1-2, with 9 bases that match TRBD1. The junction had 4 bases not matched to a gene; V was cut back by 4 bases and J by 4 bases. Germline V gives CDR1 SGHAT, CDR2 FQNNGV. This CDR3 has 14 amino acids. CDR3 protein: CASSSLQGAYGYTF. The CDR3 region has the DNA TGTGCCAGCAGCTCCCTACAGGGGGCCTATGGCTACACCTTC. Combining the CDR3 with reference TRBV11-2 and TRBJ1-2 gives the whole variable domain EAGVAQSPRYKIIEKRQSVAFWCNPISGHATLYWYQQILGQGPKLLIQFQNNGVVDDSQLPKDRFSAERLKGVDSTLKIQPAKLEDSAVYLCASSSLQGAYGYTFGSGTRLTVV.

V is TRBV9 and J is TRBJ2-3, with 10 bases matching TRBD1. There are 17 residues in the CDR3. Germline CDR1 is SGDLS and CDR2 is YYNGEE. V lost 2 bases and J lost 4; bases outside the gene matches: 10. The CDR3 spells CASSVDPTGQGSDTQYF. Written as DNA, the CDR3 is TGTGCCAGCAGCGTCGACCCCACGGGACAGGGGTCAGATACGCAGTATTTT.

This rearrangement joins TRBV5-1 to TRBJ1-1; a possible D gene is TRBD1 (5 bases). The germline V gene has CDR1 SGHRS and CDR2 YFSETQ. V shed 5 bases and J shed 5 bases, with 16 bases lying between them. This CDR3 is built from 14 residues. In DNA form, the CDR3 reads TGCGCCAGCAGAAGTCCCCCGGGGGAAACTGAAGCTTTCTTT. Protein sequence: CASRSPPGETEAFF.

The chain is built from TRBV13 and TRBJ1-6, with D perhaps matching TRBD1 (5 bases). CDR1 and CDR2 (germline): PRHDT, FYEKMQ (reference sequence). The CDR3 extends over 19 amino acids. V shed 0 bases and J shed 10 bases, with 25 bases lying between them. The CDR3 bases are TGTGCCAGCAGCTTAGGCCCCGTTCTCGTCTGGGGGGGAGGCTCACCCCTCCACTTT. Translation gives CASSLGPVLVWGGGSPLHF.

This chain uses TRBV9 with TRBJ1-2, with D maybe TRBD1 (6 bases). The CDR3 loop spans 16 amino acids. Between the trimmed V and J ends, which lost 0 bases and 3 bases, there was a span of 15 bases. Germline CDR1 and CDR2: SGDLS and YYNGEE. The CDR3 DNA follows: TGTGCCAGCAGCGTAGAGCCGGCAGGGGTTGACTATGGCTACACCTTC. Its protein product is CASSVEPAGVDYGYTF.

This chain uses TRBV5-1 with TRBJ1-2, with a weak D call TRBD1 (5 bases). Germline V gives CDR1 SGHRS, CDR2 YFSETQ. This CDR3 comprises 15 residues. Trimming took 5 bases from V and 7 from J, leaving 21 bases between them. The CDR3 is CASSSTGTQKGGYTF. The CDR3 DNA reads TGCGCCAGCAGTAGCACCGGGACCCAGAAAGGTGGCTACACCTTC.

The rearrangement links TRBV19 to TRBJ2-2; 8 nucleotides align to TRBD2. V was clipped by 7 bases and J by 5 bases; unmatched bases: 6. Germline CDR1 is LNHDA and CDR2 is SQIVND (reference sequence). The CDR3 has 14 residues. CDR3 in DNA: TGTGCCAGTAAAAGCGGGGGAGAAACCGGGGAGCTGTTTTTT. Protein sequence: CASKSGGETGELFF. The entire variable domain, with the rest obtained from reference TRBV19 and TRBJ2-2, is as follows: DGGITQSPKYLFRKEGQNVTLSCEQNLNHDAMYWYRQDPGQGLRLIYYSQIVNDFQKGDIAEGYSVSREKKESFPLTVTSAQKNPTAFYLCASKSGGETGELFFGEGSRLTVL.

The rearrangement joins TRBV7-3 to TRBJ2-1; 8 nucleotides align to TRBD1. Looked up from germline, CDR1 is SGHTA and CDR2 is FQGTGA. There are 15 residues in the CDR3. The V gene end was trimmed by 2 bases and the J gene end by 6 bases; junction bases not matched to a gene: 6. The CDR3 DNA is TGTGCCAGCAGCTTAGCTACAGGGGGGAGCAATGAGCAGTTCTTC. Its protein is CASSLATGGSNEQFF.

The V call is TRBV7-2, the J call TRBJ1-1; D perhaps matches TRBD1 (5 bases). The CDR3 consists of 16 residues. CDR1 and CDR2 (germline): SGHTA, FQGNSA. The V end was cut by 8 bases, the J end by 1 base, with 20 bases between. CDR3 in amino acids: CASGAPSLGQNTEAFF. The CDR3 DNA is TGTGCCAGCGGCGCCCCATCCCTCGGACAGAACACTGAAGCTTTCTTT.

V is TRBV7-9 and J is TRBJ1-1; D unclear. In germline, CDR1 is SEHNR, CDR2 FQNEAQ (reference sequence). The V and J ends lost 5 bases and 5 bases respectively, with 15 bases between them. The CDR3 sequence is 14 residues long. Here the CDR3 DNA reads TGTGCCAGCAGCCCCCCCGAGGGCTGGACTGAAGCTTTCTTT. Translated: CASSPPEGWTEAFF. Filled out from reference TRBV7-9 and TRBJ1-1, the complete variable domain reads DTGVSQNPRHKITKRGQNVTFRCDPISEHNRLYWYRQTLGQGPEFLTYFQNEAQLEKSRLLSDRFSAERPKGSFSTLEIQRTEQGDSAMYLCASSPPEGWTEAFFGQGTRLTVV.

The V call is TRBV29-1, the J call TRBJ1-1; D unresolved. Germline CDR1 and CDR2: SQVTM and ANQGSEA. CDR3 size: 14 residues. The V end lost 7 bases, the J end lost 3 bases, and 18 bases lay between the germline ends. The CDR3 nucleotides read TGCAGCGCCCAACGAGGGAAGAGAGACACTGAAGCTTTCTTT. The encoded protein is CSAQRGKRDTEAFF.